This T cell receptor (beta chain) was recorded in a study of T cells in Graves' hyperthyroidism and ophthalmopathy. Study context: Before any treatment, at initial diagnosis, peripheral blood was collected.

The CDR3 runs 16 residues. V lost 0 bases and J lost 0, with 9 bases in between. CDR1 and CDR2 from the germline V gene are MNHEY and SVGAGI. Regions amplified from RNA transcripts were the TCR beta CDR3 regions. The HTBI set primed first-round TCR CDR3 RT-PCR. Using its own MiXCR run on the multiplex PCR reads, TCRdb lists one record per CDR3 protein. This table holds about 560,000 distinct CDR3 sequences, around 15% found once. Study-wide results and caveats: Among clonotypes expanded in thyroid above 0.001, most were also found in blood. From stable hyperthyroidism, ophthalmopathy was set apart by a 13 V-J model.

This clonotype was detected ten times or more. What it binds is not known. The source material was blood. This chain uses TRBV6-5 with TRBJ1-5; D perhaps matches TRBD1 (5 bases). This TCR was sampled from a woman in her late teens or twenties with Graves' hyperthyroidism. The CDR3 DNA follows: TGTGCCAGCAGTTACTCGGGGACGAATAGCAATCAGCCCCAGCATTTT. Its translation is CASSYSGTNSNQPQHF.